This paragraph reports one T cell receptor (beta chain). Which antigen it targets is not known. No quality values exist for individual bases; no much larger clone is one base distant. The data were obtained in a study of T-cell reconstitution after alpha-beta-depleted transplantation in children (dated by TCRdb to about 2016). Regarding the complete study: T-cell immune reconstitution after TCRalphabeta/CD19-depleted allogeneic hematopoietic cell transplantation in children was quantitatively tracked in the study by means of TCR repertoire profiling. Findings and caveats that apply to the study as a whole: About two months after transplant, the apparently early recovery of alphabetaT-cell counts reportedly depended on just several hundred clones that had expanded rapidly and came from non-depleted graft cells. Over the following months the frequencies of hyperexpanded clones went down, and after one year T-cell counts and TCRbeta diversity were mostly credited to newly produced T cells. In some patients, high TCRbeta diversity at day 60 was attributed to recipient T cells and intrathymic progenitors that had survived conditioning.

Sequences SGHRS (CDR1) and YFSETQ (CDR2) are obtained from the germline V gene. V is trimmed back by 3 bases and J by 8 bases, and the junction contains 6 bases that no gene match accounts for. The CDR3 spans 13 residues, from the cysteine through the phenylalanine. The read is trimmed to its CDR3 DNA, 39 bases read in frame from base 1. Taken with the paper, the label for treatment or condition translates to: allogeneic hematopoietic cell transplantation with graft depleted of TCRalphabeta T cells and CD19 B cells. TCRalphabeta/CD19-depleted allogeneic hematopoietic cell grafts were given to the transplant recipients, all of whom were children. The library was obtained by PCR. Sequencing instrument: Illumina HiSeq 2500. To normalize quantification of the TCRbeta repertoire, the TCR libraries were built with molecular barcoding that relied on unique molecular identifiers. The raw public reads went through TCRdb reprocessing: fastp at Q25, MiXCR clone calling, in-frame beta chains kept. Rows with one shared CDR3 protein collapse into an entry with the most common genes and DNA. The sample yields 450,000 to 700,000 distinct CDR3 sequences; more than 20% were counted once. The ten most abundant clones make up about a third of the sample.

This chain is built from TRBV5-1 and TRBJ1-2, and 8 bases in between align with TRBD1. The receptor's source is a boy in the first two years of life with Wiskott-Aldrich syndrome, due to receive a stem cell transplant. This sample comprised PBMCs, obtained before TCRalphabeta/CD19-depleted stem cell transplant. The DNA sequence reads TGCGCCAGCAGCTCAAGACAGGGGCAGGGCTACACCTTC. Protein translation: CASSSRQGQGYTF.